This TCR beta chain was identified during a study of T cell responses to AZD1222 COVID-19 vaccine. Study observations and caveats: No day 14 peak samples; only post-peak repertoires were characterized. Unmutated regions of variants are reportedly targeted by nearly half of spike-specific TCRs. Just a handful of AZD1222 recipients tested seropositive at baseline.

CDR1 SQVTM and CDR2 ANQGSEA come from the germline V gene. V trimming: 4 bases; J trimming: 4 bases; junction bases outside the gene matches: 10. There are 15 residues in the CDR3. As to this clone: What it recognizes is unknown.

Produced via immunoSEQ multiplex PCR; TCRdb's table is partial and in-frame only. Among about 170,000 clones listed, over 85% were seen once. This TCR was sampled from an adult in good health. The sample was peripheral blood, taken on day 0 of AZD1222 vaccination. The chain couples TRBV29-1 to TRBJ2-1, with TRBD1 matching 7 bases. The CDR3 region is CSVVLWGQSYNEQFF. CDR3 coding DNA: TGCAGCGTTGTCCTATGGGGACAGTCGTACAATGAGCAGTTCTTC.